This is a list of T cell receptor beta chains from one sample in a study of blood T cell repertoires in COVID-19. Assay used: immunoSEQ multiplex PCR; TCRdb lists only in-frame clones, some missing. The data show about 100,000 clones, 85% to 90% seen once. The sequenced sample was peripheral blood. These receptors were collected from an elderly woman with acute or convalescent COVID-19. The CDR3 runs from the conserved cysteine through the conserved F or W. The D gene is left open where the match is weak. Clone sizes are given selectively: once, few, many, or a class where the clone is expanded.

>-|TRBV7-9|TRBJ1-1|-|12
TGTGCCAGCAGGCTAGTCCCAGGGCGAGCTTTCTTT
CASRLVPGRAFF
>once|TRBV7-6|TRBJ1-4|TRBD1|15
TGTGCCAGCAGCTTAGCTCCGGACAGGGATGAAAAACTGTTTTTT
CASSLAPDRDEKLFF
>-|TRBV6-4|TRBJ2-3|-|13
TGTGCCAGCAGTACCCTTCCTAGAGATACGCAGTATTTT
CASSTLPRDTQYF
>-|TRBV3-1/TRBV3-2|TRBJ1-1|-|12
TGTGCCAGCAGCCGTGGCAGGGGTGAAGCTTTCTTT
CASSRGRGEAFF
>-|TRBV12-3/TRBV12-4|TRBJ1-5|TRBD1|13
TGTGCCAGCAGCGCGGGACAGGGATTGTCCCAGCATTTT
CASSAGQGLSQHF
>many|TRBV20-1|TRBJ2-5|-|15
TGCAGTGCTAGTAGCGTCAAGGGGTTCCAAGAGACCCAGTACTTC
CSASSVKGFQETQYF
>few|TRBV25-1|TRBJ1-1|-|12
TGTGCCAGCAGTGATATGAACACTGAAGCTTTCTTT
CASSDMNTEAFF
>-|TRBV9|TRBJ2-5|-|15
TGTGCCAGCAGCGTAGCCGACACCTCCCCAGAGACCCAGTACTTC
CASSVADTSPETQYF
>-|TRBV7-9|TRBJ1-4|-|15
TGTGCCAGCAGCTTAGTGGTGGGCCTGGTTGAAAAACTGTTTTTT
CASSLVVGLVEKLFF
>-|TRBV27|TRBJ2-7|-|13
TGTGCCAGCCAGAGCCTAGTCACCTACGAGCAGTACTTC
CASQSLVTYEQYF
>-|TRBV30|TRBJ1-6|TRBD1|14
TGTGCCTGGGGGACAGGCCCCTATAATTCACCCCTCCACTTT
CAWGTGPYNSPLHF
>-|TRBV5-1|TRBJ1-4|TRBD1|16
TGCGCCAGCAGCTTGTGGCCAGGGGGCACTAATGAAAAACTGTTTTTT
CASSLWPGGTNEKLFF
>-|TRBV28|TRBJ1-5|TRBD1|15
TGTGCCAGCAGTTTACGGGACAGGGATGGTTCGCCCCAGCATTTT
CASSLRDRDGSPQHF
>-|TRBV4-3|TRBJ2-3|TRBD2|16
TGCGCCAGCAGCCAAGAAAGTAGCGGGGGGGCAGGGACGCAGTATTTT
CASSQESSGGAGTQYF
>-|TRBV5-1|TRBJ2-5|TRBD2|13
TGCGCCAGCAAGACTAGCGGCCAAGAGACCCAGTACTTC
CASKTSGQETQYF
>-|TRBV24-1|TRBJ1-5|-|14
TGTGCCACCCAAGGAGCTTATAGCAATCAGCCCCAGCATTTT
CATQGAYSNQPQHF
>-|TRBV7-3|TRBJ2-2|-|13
TGTGCCAGCAGCACCGGGGTGGCCGGGGAGCTGTTTTTT
CASSTGVAGELFF
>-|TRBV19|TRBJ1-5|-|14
TGTGCCAGTAAGAGGGCCTCTAGCAATCAGCCCCAGCATTTT
CASKRASSNQPQHF
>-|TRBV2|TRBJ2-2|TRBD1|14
TGTGCCAGCAGCCTACAGGGGAGCACCGGGGAGCTGTTTTTT
CASSLQGSTGELFF
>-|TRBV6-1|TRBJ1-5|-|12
TGTGCCAGCAGTGAAGGGAGTCAGCCCCAGCATTTT
CASSEGSQPQHF
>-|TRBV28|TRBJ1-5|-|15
TGTGCCAGCAATTTTGGGGGGGCGGGCAATCAGCCCCAGCATTTT
CASNFGGAGNQPQHF
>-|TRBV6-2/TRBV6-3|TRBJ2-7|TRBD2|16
TGTGCCAGCAGCCCTCGGGGCCTAGCGGGGACCTACGAGCAGTACTTC
CASSPRGLAGTYEQYF
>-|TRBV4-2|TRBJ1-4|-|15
TGTGCCAGCAGCCAGCAGTCTGCAACTAATGAAAAACTGTTTTTT
CASSQQSATNEKLFF
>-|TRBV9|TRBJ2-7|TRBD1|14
TGTGCCAGCAGCGCATCCGGGACAGGTCGCGAGCAGTACTTC
CASSASGTGREQYF
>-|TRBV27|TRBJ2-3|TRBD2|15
TGTGCCAGCAGTCTAAGAGCGGGGCGGACAGATACGCAGTATTTT
CASSLRAGRTDTQYF
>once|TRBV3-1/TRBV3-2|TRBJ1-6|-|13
TGTGCCAGCAGCCGGGGCAGGGGTTCACCCCTCCACTTT
CASSRGRGSPLHF
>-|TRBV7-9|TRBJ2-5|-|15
TGTGCCAGCAGCTTAGAGGGCAGGGATCAAGAGACCCAGTACTTC
CASSLEGRDQETQYF
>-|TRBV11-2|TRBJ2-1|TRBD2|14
TGTGCCAGCAGCTTGACTAGCGGGTACAATGAGCAGTTCTTC
CASSLTSGYNEQFF
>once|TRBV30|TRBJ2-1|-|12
TGTGCCTGGAGTGATCCCTTTGGCGAGCAGTTCTTC
CAWSDPFGEQFF
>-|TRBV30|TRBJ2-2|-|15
TGTGCCTGGGACTTTTGGGGCCGTCATACCGGGGAGCTGTTTTTT
CAWDFWGRHTGELFF
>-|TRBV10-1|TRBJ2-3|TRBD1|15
TGCGCCAGCAGTAGGCAACAGGGGGTCACAGATACGCAGTATTTT
CASSRQQGVTDTQYF
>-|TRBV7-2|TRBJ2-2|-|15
TGTGCCAGCAGCTTAGGGGTCGCTAGCCCCGGGGAGCTGTTTTTT
CASSLGVASPGELFF
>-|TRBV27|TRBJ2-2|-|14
TGTGCCAGCAGTTTATCCCCACAGGGCGGGGAGCTGTTTTTT
CASSLSPQGGELFF
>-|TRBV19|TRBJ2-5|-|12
TGTGCCAGTAGTCTACAGGGAGAGACCCAGTACTTC
CASSLQGETQYF
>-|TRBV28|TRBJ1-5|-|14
TGTGCCAGCAGTTTAGGGCAGGGCAGTCAGCCCCAGCATTTT
CASSLGQGSQPQHF
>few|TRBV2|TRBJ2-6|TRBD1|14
TGTGCCAGACAGGGGGCTTTGGGGGCCAACGTCCTGACTTTC
CARQGALGANVLTF
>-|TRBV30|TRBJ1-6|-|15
TGTGCCTGGACCCGGGAGGGGGTCTATAATTCACCCCTCCACTTT
CAWTREGVYNSPLHF
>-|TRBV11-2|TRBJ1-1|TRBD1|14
TGTGCCAGCAGCTTAGTACAGGGGAGCACTGAAGCTTTCTTT
CASSLVQGSTEAFF
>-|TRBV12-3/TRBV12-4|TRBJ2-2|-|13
TGTGCCAGCAGTTTGCGGGATACCGGGGAGCTGTTTTTT
CASSLRDTGELFF
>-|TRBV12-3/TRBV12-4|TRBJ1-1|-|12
TGTGCCAGCCGATTCGAGGGTAGTCAAGCTTTCTTT
CASRFEGSQAFF
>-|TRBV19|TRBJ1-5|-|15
TGTGCCAGTCGAGGGATGGCGGCAGGGGATCAGCCCCAGCATTTT
CASRGMAAGDQPQHF
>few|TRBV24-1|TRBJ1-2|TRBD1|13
TGTGCCACCAGTGCCAGGACAGGGCTTGGCTACACCTTC
CATSARTGLGYTF
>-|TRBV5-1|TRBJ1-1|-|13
TGCGCCAGCAGCTTGGCCGTGGGAGGCTTAGCTTTCTTT
CASSLAVGGLAFF